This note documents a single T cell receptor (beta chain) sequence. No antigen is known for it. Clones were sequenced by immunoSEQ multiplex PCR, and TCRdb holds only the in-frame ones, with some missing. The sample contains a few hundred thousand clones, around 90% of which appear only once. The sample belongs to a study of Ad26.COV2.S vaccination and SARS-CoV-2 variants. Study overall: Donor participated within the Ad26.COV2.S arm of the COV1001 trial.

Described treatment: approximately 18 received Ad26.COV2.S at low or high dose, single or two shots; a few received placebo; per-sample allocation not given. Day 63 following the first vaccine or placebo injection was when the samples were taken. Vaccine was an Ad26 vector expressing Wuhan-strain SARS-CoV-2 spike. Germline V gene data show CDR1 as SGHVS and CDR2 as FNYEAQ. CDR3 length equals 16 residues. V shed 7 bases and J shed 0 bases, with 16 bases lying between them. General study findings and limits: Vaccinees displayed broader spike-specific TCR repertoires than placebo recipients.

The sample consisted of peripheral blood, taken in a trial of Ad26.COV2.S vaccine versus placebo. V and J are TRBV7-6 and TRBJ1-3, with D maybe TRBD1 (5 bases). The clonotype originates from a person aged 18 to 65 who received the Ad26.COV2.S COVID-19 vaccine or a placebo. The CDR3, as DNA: TGTGCCAGCATACCTGAGAGGGACCCCTCTGGAAACACCATATATTTT. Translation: CASIPERDPSGNTIYF.